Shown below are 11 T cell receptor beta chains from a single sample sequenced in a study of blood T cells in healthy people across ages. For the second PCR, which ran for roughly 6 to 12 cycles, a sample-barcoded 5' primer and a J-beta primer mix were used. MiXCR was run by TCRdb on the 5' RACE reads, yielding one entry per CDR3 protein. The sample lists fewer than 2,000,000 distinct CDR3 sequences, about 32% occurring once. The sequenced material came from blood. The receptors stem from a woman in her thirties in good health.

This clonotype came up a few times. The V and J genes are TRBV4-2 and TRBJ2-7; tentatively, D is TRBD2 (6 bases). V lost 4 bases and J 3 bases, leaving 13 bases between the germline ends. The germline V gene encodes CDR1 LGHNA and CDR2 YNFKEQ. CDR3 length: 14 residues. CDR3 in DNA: TGTGCCAGCAGCCCGTGGAGGGGAGACTACGAGCAGTACTTC. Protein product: CASSPWRGDYEQYF.

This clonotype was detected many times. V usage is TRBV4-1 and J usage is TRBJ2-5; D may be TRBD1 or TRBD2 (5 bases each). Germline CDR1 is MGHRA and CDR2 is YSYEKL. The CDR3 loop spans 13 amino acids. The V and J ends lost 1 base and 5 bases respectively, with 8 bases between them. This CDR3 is CASSQVWGETQYF. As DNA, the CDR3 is TGCGCCAGCAGCCAAGTGTGGGGGGAGACCCAGTACTTC.

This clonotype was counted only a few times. CDR3 region: CSAAGFISYNEQFF. The CDR3 DNA is TGCAGTGCTGCCGGCTTCATCTCCTACAATGAGCAGTTCTTC. V is TRBV20-1 and J is TRBJ2-1; unclear D gene. Per germline, CDR1 DFQATT and CDR2 SNEGSKA (reference sequence). The CDR3 totals 14 residues. V lost 5 bases and J 0 bases, leaving 11 bases between the germline ends.

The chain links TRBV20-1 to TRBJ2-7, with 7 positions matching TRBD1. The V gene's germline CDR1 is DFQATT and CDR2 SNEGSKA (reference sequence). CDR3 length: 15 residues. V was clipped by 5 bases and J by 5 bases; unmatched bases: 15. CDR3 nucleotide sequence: TGCAGTGCTGAGATTTACGACAGGGTCGGGGACGAGCAGTACTTC. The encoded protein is CSAEIYDRVGDEQYF.

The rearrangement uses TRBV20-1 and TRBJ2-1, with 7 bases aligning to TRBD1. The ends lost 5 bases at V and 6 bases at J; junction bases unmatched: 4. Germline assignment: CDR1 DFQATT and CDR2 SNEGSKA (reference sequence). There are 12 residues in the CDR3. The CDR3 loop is CSALQGINEQFF. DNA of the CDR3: TGCAGTGCTCTACAGGGGATCAATGAGCAGTTCTTC.

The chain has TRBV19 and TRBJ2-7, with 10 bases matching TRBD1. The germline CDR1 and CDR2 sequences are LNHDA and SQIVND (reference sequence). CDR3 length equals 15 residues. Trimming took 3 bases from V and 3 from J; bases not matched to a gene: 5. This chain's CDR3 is CASSIVWTGGYEQYF. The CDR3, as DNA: TGTGCCAGTAGTATTGTTTGGACAGGGGGCTACGAGCAGTACTTC. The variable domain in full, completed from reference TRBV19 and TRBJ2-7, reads DGGITQSPKYLFRKEGQNVTLSCEQNLNHDAMYWYRQDPGQGLRLIYYSQIVNDFQKGDIAEGYSVSREKKESFPLTVTSAQKNPTAFYLCASSIVWTGGYEQYFGPGTRLTVT.

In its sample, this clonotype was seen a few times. The CDR3 reads CASSNPRTGVNTEAFF. The CDR3 DNA reads TGTGCCAGCAGCAACCCCAGGACAGGGGTGAACACTGAAGCTTTCTTT. The chain is built from TRBV7-2 and TRBJ1-1; 9 nucleotides align to TRBD1. Germline V gene sequence: CDR1 SGHTA, CDR2 FQGNSA. The V gene end was trimmed by 5 bases and the J gene end by 0 bases; junction bases not matched to a gene: 7. This CDR3 has 16 amino acids.

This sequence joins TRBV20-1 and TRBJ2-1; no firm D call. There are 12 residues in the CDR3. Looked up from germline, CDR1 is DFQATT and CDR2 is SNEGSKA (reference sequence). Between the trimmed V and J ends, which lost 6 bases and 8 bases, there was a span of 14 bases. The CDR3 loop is CSAHPARYEQFF. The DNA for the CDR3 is TGCAGTGCCCACCCGGCCAGGTATGAGCAGTTCTTC.

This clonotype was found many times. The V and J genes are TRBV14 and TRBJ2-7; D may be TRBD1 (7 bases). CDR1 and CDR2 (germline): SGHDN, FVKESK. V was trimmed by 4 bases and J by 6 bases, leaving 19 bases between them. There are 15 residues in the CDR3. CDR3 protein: CASSRGGTAPLEQYF. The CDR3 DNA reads TGTGCCAGCAGCCGAGGAGGGACAGCTCCCCTCGAGCAGTACTTC.

The DNA for the CDR3 is TGTGCCAGCAGTTTAAGGCCCGCGGGGAGCCCCTATAATTCACCCCTCCACTTT. As protein: CASSLRPAGSPYNSPLHF. The chain is built from TRBV27 and TRBJ1-6; D is ambiguous. The V and J ends lost 2 bases and 2 bases respectively, with 16 bases between them. The CDR3 contains 18 residues. Looked up from germline, CDR1 is MNHEY and CDR2 is SMNVEV (reference sequence).

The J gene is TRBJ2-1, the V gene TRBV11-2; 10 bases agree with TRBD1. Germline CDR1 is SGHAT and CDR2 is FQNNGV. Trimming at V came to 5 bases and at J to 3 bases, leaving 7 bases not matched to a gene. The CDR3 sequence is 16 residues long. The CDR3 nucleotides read TGTGCCAGCAGCACAGCGGGGACAGGGGACTACAATGAGCAGTTCTTC. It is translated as CASSTAGTGDYNEQFF.